This TCR beta chain derives from a study of T-cell reconstitution after alpha-beta-depleted transplantation in children. Germline V gene sequence: CDR1 DFQATT, CDR2 SNEGSKA (reference sequence). The CDR3 consists of 13 residues. This clonotype appeared many times. TCRbeta library preparation incorporated unique molecular identifiers. TCRdb processed the PCR reads anew with MiXCR; each CDR3 protein has one entry. The sample consists of hundreds of thousands of distinct CDR3 sequences, around 13% of them appearing once. This clonotype was obtained from a girl under 10 years old with congenital amegakaryocytic thrombocytopenia, due to receive a stem cell transplant. The sample in question was PBMCs, obtained before TCRalphabeta/CD19-depleted stem cell transplant. The genes are TRBV20-1 and TRBJ1-2, with D perhaps TRBD1 (6 bases). This CDR3 reads CRDLFGGGYGYTF. The CDR3 nucleotides are TGCAGAGACCTCTTTGGAGGGGGCTATGGCTACACCTTC.